This is a list of T cell receptor beta chains from one sample in a study of identical twins. Each CDR3 protein gets one entry after TCRdb re-called the 5' RACE reads with MiXCR. The sample gives 200,000 to 250,000 distinct CDR3 sequences, 7.5% of which show up once; 5% to 6% is in the top ten. The data also belong to a second study, concerning yellow fever vaccine responses in identical twins.

What was sequenced was CD8+ T cells sorted from blood. All receptors derive from a young woman in good health. CDR3s include the opening cysteine and the closing phenylalanine or tryptophan. Fields, in order: J gene, D gene, clone size, V gene, CDR3 DNA, CDR3 protein. The D gene is left open where the match is weak. Clone size is shown for a subset of rows, as once, few, many or a class of expanded clone.

>TRBJ2-7|.|.|TRBV27
TGTGCCAGCAGGGGCGCGGTCTACGAGCAGTACTTC
CASRGAVYEQYF
>TRBJ2-7|TRBD1|.|TRBV5-1
TGCGCCAGCAGCTTGGCGACAGGGGACGAGCAGTACTTC
CASSLATGDEQYF
>TRBJ2-7|.|.|TRBV2
TGTGCCAGCAGTACCGGGACTTTAGGCGACGAGCAGTACTTC
CASSTGTLGDEQYF
>TRBJ2-7|TRBD1|many|TRBV10-3
TGTGCCATCAGTGACGTTGACAGGGGGAACTACGAGCAGTACTTC
CAISDVDRGNYEQYF
>TRBJ2-1|TRBD2|.|TRBV27
TGTGCCAGCAGTTTGTATACGGGAGGTTACAATGAGCAGTTCTTC
CASSLYTGGYNEQFF
>TRBJ2-7|TRBD1|.|TRBV7-9
TGTGCCAGCACCGAATCGTGGGGACAGGCGAACTACGAGCAGTACTTC
CASTESWGQANYEQYF
>TRBJ1-2|.|.|TRBV7-8
TGTGCCAGCAGCTTATGGTCCAGGCTTAACTATGGCTACACCTTC
CASSLWSRLNYGYTF
>TRBJ1-6|.|many|TRBV5-5
TGTGCCAGCAGCTTGGCCCCAGACCTGAATTCACCCCTCCACTTT
CASSLAPDLNSPLHF
>TRBJ2-5|.|many|TRBV12-3/TRBV12-4
TGTGCCAGCAGTTCAGAACTGGGGGAGACCCAGTACTTC
CASSSELGETQYF
>TRBJ2-7|.|few|TRBV6-5
TGTGCCAGCAGTTGGGGATCGGGGCCGTACGAGCAGTACTTC
CASSWGSGPYEQYF
>TRBJ2-1|.|many|TRBV29-1
TGCAGCGTTGAAGCGGGAGACCCTTACAATGAGCAGTTCTTC
CSVEAGDPYNEQFF
>TRBJ2-5|TRBD2|many|TRBV29-1
TGCAGCGTCGAACTAGCGGGAGTACAAGAGACCCAGTACTTC
CSVELAGVQETQYF
>TRBJ2-7|.|.|TRBV7-2
TGTGCCAGCAGCTTCGAGACCCCCCTGGACGAGCAGTACTTC
CASSFETPLDEQYF
>TRBJ2-5|.|many|TRBV29-1
TGCAGCGTTCCGGTCCTAGGTCCCCAGTACTTC
CSVPVLGPQYF
>TRBJ2-2|.|few|TRBV10-3
TGTGCCATCGGGGGCGAGAACACCGGGGAGCTGTTTTTT
CAIGGENTGELFF
>TRBJ1-1|.|.|TRBV27
TGTGCCAGCAGTATAAATGAGAGAAACACTGAAGCTTTCTTT
CASSINERNTEAFF
>TRBJ1-4|TRBD1|few|TRBV27
TGTGCCAGCAGTTGGGGACAGAAAGAAAAACTGTTTTTT
CASSWGQKEKLFF
>TRBJ1-1|.|many|TRBV7-9
TGTGCCAGCAGCGTCCTGGGGACTGAAGCTTTCTTT
CASSVLGTEAFF
>TRBJ2-2|TRBD1|.|TRBV7-6
TGTGCCAGCAGCTTCCGCTGGACAGGGGGCGCGACCGGGGAGCTGTTTTTT
CASSFRWTGGATGELFF
>TRBJ1-2|.|many|TRBV12-3/TRBV12-4
TGTGCCAGCAGTTTGGGCCCCGGATACTATGGCTACACCTTC
CASSLGPGYYGYTF
>TRBJ2-2|.|.|TRBV14
TGTGCCAGCAGCCAAAGGGGCTCGGACACCGGGGAGCTGTTTTTT
CASSQRGSDTGELFF
>TRBJ2-1|TRBD2|many|TRBV12-3/TRBV12-4
TGTGCCAGCAGAGGCGGGAGGGCCGGTTACAATGAGCAGTTCTTC
CASRGGRAGYNEQFF
>TRBJ2-4|.|.|TRBV5-6
TGTGCCAGCAGCTTGGGGACAGAACAAGCCAAAAACATTCAGTACTTC
CASSLGTEQAKNIQYF